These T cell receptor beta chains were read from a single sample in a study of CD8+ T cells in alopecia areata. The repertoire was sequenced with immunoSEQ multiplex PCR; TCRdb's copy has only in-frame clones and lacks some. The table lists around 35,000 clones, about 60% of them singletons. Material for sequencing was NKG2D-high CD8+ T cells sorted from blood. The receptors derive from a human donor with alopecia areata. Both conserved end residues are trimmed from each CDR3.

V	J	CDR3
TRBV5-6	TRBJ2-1	ASSLAGHEQF
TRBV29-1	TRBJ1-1	SVEDPQLMEAF
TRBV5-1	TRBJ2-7	ATRSMGQGEQY
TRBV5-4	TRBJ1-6	ASSRVAGIAYNSPLH
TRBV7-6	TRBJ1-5	ASSPSWGRNQPQH
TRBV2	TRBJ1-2	ASSEFPAYGYT
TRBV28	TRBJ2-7	ASSFLAGRDEQY
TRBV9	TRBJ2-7	ASSVEGGTYEQY
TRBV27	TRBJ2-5	ASSLPDRASLREQY
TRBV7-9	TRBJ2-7	ASSSGTRSYEQY
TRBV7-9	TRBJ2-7	ASSHPGGYEQY
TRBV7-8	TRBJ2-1	ASSLVGNEQF
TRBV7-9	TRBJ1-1	ASSLIGGARTEAF
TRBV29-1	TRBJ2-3	SVEGKDFLAADTQY
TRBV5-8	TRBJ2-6	ASSLERPWGRRWANVLT
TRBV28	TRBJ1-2	ASSTIKGMSGGYT
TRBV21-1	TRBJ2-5	ASSKEGGTSGGHQETQY
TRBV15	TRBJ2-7	ATSSMSTGNSYEQY
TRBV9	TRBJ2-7	ASSVSGSEQY
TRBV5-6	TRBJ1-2	ASSLAATDSRGYGYT
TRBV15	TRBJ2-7	ATSRLESSYEQY
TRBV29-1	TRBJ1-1	SVEWGDRGAPEAF
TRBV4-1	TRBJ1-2	ASSQEVTGYGYT
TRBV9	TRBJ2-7	ASSKQGDSSYEQY
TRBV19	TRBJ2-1	ASSKSGGSPYNEQF
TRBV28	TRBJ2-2	ASSLISSGQANTGELF
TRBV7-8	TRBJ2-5	ASSLAGQGQETQY
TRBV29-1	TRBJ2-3	SVVAGGSTDTQY
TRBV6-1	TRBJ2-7	ATGGAEY
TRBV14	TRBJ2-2	ASNSGRNTGELF
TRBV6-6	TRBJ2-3	ANIAGVAPDTQY
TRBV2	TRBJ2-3	ASSEGLRSTDTQY
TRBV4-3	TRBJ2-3	ASSPGTSGSSTDTQY